Described below is a single TCR beta chain sequence and its context. This clone appeared many times. Its antigen remains undetermined. Nothing much larger sits one base from this clone, and base qualities are not available. The sample belongs to a study of T cell responses to AZD1222 COVID-19 vaccine (dated by TCRdb to the early 2020s). Study-wide context: TCR sequencing covered approximately 230 trial participants: 200 to 220 given two doses of AZD1222 and 26 given two doses of MenACWY control vaccine. Enrollment into the trials was organized by age into subgroups of 18-55, 56-69 and 70-plus years, and those subgroups contained approximately 160, 26 and 62 TCR-sequenced participants, respectively. The study at large found these results: Participants were mostly white British, with more females than males. The authors suggested clonal diversity may have been underestimated. After two AZD1222 doses, spike-specific TCR breadth and depth were significantly higher than at day 0 and than in MenACWY recipients. Vaccine-associated CD4 TCRs spanned the whole spike protein, with dominant responses in regions 160-218 and 743-854. The 56-69-year group was small, and its depth increase did not reach significance, likely because of low power. Epitopes outside the regions mutated in the B.1.351 and B.1.1.7 variants were reportedly recognized by nearly half of the unique spike-specific TCRs. Conclusions about previously exposed vaccinees are limited, since just five or six AZD1222 recipients were seropositive for SARS-CoV-2 at baseline. No day 14 peak-response samples were available, so repertoires were characterized only after the peak T cell response.

The CDR3 regions of human TCRbeta chains were analyzed by immunosequencing. Processing in the source paper ran as follows. TCRs in the repertoires were compared against a reference library of SARS-CoV-2-specific TCRs that had been generated with the MIRA antigen-specificity platform. Breadth was defined as the fraction of unique TCRs that were SARS-CoV-2-associated. Depth was defined as the fraction of total T cells that were SARS-CoV-2-associated. Using the MIRA data, each spike-specific TCR was assigned both to the spike region to which the TCR was reactive and to a CD4 or CD8 class. Log10-transformed breadth and depth values were compared by one-way ANOVA with Sidak's multiple comparisons tests. What TCRdb holds here is the immuneACCESS table cut down to in-frame rearrangements. Part of the clones is not present; checked against another copy, under half of the missing clones reflect an unresolved V gene, and the others are unexplained. V, J and clone size are those of that table, while D and trimming were read from the DNA. In all, the sample holds 80,000 to 95,000 clones, and 88% of those were seen once. The ten largest account for 6.5% to 8.5% of the sample.

The time point label corresponds to: about 28 days (+/-7) after the second vaccine dose. AZD1222 recipients with second doses at about 4 weeks or about 12 weeks were pooled, because spike-specific TCR depth and breadth did not differ between schedules. Vaccinee samples came from UK trials COV001 and COV002, including a single-blind randomized controlled phase 2/3 trial of AZD1222 (ChAdOx1 nCoV-19) in healthy adults. For TCRbeta chain sequencing, PBMC samples from trial participants were taken at day 0 and at day 28 after the second dose. CDR1 is given as MNHNS and CDR2 as SASEGT, both from the germline V gene. The CDR3 has 16 amino acids, counting the end cysteine and phenylalanine. Just the 48-base CDR3 DNA is kept, in frame starting at base 1. V gives up 0 bases and J gives up 0 bases, and the segment between their germline ends measures 11 bases.

Recombination connected TRBV6-1 to TRBJ1-2; tentative D gene TRBD1, with 6 bases matching. The sequence derives from an adult who received the AZD1222 COVID-19 vaccine. Source: peripheral blood, taken 28 days after the second AZD1222 dose. The CDR3 reads as follows: CASSEAAQGTNYGYTF. The DNA reads as follows: TGTGCCAGCAGTGAAGCCGCACAGGGCACTAACTATGGCTACACCTTC.